Listed below are T cell receptor beta chains from one sample, sequenced in a study of shared clonotypes between healthy human individuals. Repertoires were generated with immunoSEQ multiplex PCR, while TCRdb's copy carries only in-frame clones and drops some. Here the sample spans fewer than 700,000 clones, roughly 72% being singletons. Sample: PBMCs. These TCRs come from a woman aged 40 to 55 in good health. Some clones in this sample may be carry-over from other donors' samples. Each CDR3 is given with its conserved first and last residue. Fields, in order: CDR3 length, clone size, J gene, V gene, D gene, CDR3 protein, CDR3 DNA. D genes are given only for firm matches. Clone sizes are given selectively: once, few, many, or a class where the clone is expanded.

length: 14; size: .; J: TRBJ1-3; V: TRBV5-6; D: .; CDR3: CASSLVQAGNTIYF; DNA: TGTGCCAGCAGCTTGGTACAGGCTGGAAACACCATATATTTT
length: 16; size: few; J: TRBJ1-3; V: TRBV28; D: .; CDR3: CASSLTGHSSGNTIYF; DNA: TGTGCCAGCAGTTTAACGGGACACAGCTCTGGAAACACCATATATTTT
length: 16; size: .; J: TRBJ2-7; V: TRBV18; D: TRBD2; CDR3: CASSRGTSGLSYEQYF; DNA: TGTGCCAGCTCACGTGGCACTAGCGGGCTCTCCTACGAGCAGTACTTC
length: 13; size: .; J: TRBJ2-3; V: TRBV30; D: .; CDR3: CAWMRDNEDTQYF; DNA: TGTGCCTGGATGAGGGACAACGAGGATACGCAGTATTTT
length: 13; size: .; J: TRBJ1-3; V: TRBV28; D: .; CDR3: CVTQDFSGNTIYF; DNA: TGTGTCACGCAGGACTTTTCTGGAAACACCATATATTTT
length: 14; size: .; J: TRBJ2-7; V: TRBV30; D: .; CDR3: CAWSVGGAGYEQYF; DNA: TGTGCCTGGAGTGTAGGAGGGGCGGGCTACGAGCAGTACTTC
length: 15; size: once; J: TRBJ2-6; V: TRBV5-4; D: .; CDR3: CASSSHPSGANVLTF; DNA: TGTGCCAGCAGCTCCCACCCGTCTGGGGCCAACGTCCTGACTTTC
length: 12; size: .; J: TRBJ2-1; V: TRBV18; D: .; CDR3: CASSPRVGEQFF; DNA: TGTGCCAGCTCACCACGAGTAGGGGAGCAGTTCTTC
length: 13; size: .; J: TRBJ1-1; V: TRBV9; D: .; CDR3: CASSVAMNTEAFF; DNA: TGTGCCAGCAGCGTAGCGATGAACACTGAAGCTTTCTTT
length: 13; size: .; J: TRBJ2-5; V: TRBV7-9; D: TRBD1; CDR3: CASRGTGEETQYF; DNA: TGTGCCAGCAGAGGGACAGGGGAAGAGACCCAGTACTTC
length: 11; size: .; J: TRBJ2-7; V: TRBV7-8; D: .; CDR3: CASSVHYEQYF; DNA: TGTGCCAGCAGCGTCCACTACGAGCAGTACTTC
length: 18; size: once; J: TRBJ2-6; V: TRBV19; D: TRBD1; CDR3: CASSPGQGVDSGANVLTF; DNA: TGTGCCAGTAGTCCCGGACAGGGGGTAGACTCTGGGGCCAACGTCCTGACTTTC
length: 15; size: .; J: TRBJ2-3; V: TRBV9; D: TRBD1; CDR3: CASSSRGQQGDTQYF; DNA: TGTGCCAGCAGCAGCAGGGGCCAACAGGGGGATACGCAGTATTTT
length: 14; size: many; J: TRBJ2-7; V: TRBV28; D: .; CDR3: CASSLKWGSYEQYF; DNA: TGTGCCAGCAGTTTAAAGTGGGGCTCCTACGAGCAGTACTTC
length: 13; size: few; J: TRBJ1-1; V: TRBV28; D: TRBD1; CDR3: CASSSGQGTEAFF; DNA: TGTGCCAGCAGTTCCGGACAGGGCACTGAAGCTTTCTTT
length: 13; size: .; J: TRBJ2-3; V: TRBV7-3; D: TRBD1; CDR3: CASSRTGPDTQYF; DNA: TGTGCCAGCAGCAGGACAGGGCCAGATACGCAGTATTTT
length: 15; size: few; J: TRBJ1-1; V: TRBV30; D: .; CDR3: CAWNSGQGLGTEAFF; DNA: TGTGCCTGGAATAGTGGTCAGGGTCTGGGGACTGAAGCTTTCTTT
length: 17; size: .; J: TRBJ2-7; V: TRBV28; D: TRBD2; CDR3: CASSSLAGGPRRYEQYF; DNA: TGTGCCAGCAGTTCTCTAGCGGGAGGGCCACGGAGGTACGAGCAGTACTTC
length: 14; size: .; J: TRBJ2-7; V: TRBV10-2; D: TRBD2; CDR3: CASSLAGVSYEQYF; DNA: TGCGCCAGTTCCCTAGCGGGGGTCTCCTACGAGCAGTACTTC
length: 20; size: .; J: TRBJ2-2; V: TRBV18; D: TRBD2; CDR3: CASSPPPRLAGGPDTGELFF; DNA: TGTGCCAGCTCACCACCCCCGCGACTAGCGGGAGGGCCCGACACCGGGGAGCTGTTTTTT
length: 15; size: .; J: TRBJ1-3; V: TRBV10-3; D: .; CDR3: CAISEGGGFGNTIYF; DNA: TGTGCCATCAGTGAGGGCGGAGGGTTTGGAAACACCATATATTTT
length: 12; size: .; J: TRBJ1-2; V: TRBV2; D: TRBD1; CDR3: CASSYQGDGYTF; DNA: TGTGCCAGCAGCTACCAGGGGGATGGCTACACCTTC
length: 14; size: .; J: TRBJ1-1; V: TRBV6-5; D: TRBD1; CDR3: CASRRDRRNTEAFF; DNA: TGTGCCAGCAGGAGGGACAGGAGGAACACTGAAGCTTTCTTT
length: 14; size: .; J: TRBJ2-6; V: TRBV7-3; D: .; CDR3: CASSSTGGANVLTF; DNA: TGTGCCAGCAGCTCCACAGGTGGGGCCAACGTCCTGACTTTC
length: 14; size: .; J: TRBJ2-7; V: TRBV5-4; D: TRBD1; CDR3: CASSLQGALYEQYF; DNA: TGTGCCAGCAGCCTACAGGGGGCCTTGTACGAGCAGTACTTC
length: 16; size: .; J: TRBJ2-6; V: TRBV28; D: TRBD1; CDR3: CASSLAGGAGANVLTF; DNA: TGTGCCAGCAGTTTAGCAGGGGGCGCTGGGGCCAACGTCCTGACTTTC
length: 16; size: .; J: TRBJ2-2; V: TRBV5-1; D: TRBD2; CDR3: CASSLVTSGGTGELFF; DNA: TGCGCCAGCAGCTTGGTCACTAGCGGAGGTACCGGGGAGCTGTTTTTT
length: 14; size: few; J: TRBJ1-4; V: TRBV27; D: TRBD1; CDR3: CASRRTGGNEKLFF; DNA: TGTGCCAGCAGGAGGACAGGGGGTAATGAAAAACTGTTTTTT
length: 13; size: .; J: TRBJ1-2; V: TRBV9; D: .; CDR3: CASGMAANYGYTF; DNA: TGTGCCAGCGGAATGGCAGCTAACTATGGCTACACCTTC
length: 15; size: .; J: TRBJ1-2; V: TRBV7-2; D: TRBD1; CDR3: CASSLGFGTGGGYTF; DNA: TGTGCCAGCAGCTTGGGGTTCGGGACAGGGGGCGGCTACACCTTC
length: 13; size: .; J: TRBJ1-5; V: TRBV7-2; D: .; CDR3: CASSAWDNQPQHF; DNA: TGTGCCAGCAGCGCCTGGGACAATCAGCCCCAGCATTTT
length: 12; size: few; J: TRBJ2-7; V: TRBV18; D: .; CDR3: CASSPQGAEQYF; DNA: TGTGCCAGCTCACCCCAGGGAGCCGAGCAGTACTTC
length: 13; size: .; J: TRBJ2-7; V: TRBV18; D: .; CDR3: CASSPNSSYEQYF; DNA: TGTGCCAGCTCACCAAACAGCTCCTACGAGCAGTACTTC
length: 13; size: .; J: TRBJ1-2; V: TRBV7-2; D: .; CDR3: CASSLVGEWGYTF; DNA: TGTGCCAGCAGCTTAGTGGGGGAATGGGGCTACACCTTC
length: 16; size: .; J: TRBJ2-7; V: TRBV27; D: TRBD2; CDR3: CATGLAGAQFQFEQYF; DNA: TGTGCCACGGGACTAGCGGGAGCACAATTTCAGTTCGAGCAGTACTTC
length: 13; size: .; J: TRBJ2-3; V: TRBV4-2; D: .; CDR3: CASSRTETDTQYF; DNA: TGTGCCAGCAGCCGGACTGAGACAGATACGCAGTATTTT
length: 12; size: .; J: TRBJ2-7; V: TRBV29-1; D: .; CDR3: CSVQRTVGEQYF; DNA: TGCAGCGTTCAGCGGACAGTGGGCGAGCAGTACTTC
length: 17; size: .; J: TRBJ2-3; V: TRBV10-3; D: TRBD2; CDR3: CAISDRLAGEGTDTQYF; DNA: TGTGCCATCAGTGACCGACTAGCGGGAGAGGGGACAGATACGCAGTATTTT
length: 17; size: .; J: TRBJ2-7; V: TRBV4-2; D: TRBD2; CDR3: CASSPRAGTSGSGEQYF; DNA: TGTGCCAGCAGCCCGCGGGCCGGGACTAGCGGGAGTGGCGAGCAGTACTTC
length: 16; size: .; J: TRBJ2-2; V: TRBV30; D: TRBD1; CDR3: CAWSVLTGGRTGELFF; DNA: TGTGCCTGGAGTGTATTAACAGGGGGGCGCACCGGGGAGCTGTTTTTT
length: 15; size: .; J: TRBJ1-1; V: TRBV4-2; D: .; CDR3: CASSQASGLNTEAFF; DNA: TGTGCCAGCAGCCAAGCTTCAGGGCTGAACACTGAAGCTTTCTTT
length: 15; size: .; J: TRBJ2-3; V: TRBV25-1; D: .; CDR3: CASSETRPMRGTQYF; DNA: TGTGCCAGCAGTGAAACCCGACCGATGAGGGGTACGCAGTATTTT